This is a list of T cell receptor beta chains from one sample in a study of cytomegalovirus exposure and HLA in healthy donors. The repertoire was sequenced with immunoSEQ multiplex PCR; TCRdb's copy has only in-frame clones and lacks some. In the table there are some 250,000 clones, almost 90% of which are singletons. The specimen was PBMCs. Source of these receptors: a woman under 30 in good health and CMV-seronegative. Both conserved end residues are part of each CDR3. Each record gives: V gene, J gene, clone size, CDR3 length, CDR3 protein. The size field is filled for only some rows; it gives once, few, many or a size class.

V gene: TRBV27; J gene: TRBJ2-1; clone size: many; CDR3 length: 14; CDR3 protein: CASYRTDPYNEQFF
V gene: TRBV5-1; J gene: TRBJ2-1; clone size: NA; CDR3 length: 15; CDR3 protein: CASSPGTGAYNEQFF
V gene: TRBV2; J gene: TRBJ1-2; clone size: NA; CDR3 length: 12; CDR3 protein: CASSLQVGGYTF
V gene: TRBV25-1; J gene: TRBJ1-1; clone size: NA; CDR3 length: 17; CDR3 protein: CASSELLQGASGTEAFF
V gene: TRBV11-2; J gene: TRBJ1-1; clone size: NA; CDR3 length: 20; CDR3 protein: CASSLDLGRGHPFWNTEAFF
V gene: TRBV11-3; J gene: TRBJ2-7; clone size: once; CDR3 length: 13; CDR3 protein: CASSQDSLYEQYF
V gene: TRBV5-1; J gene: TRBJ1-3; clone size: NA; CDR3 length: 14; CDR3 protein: CASSPDSSGNTIYF
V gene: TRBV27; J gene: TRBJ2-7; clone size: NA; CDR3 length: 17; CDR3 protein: CASSPAWGAGDSYEQYF
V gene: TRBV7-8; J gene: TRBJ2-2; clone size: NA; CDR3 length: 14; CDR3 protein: CASSFLRGAGELFF
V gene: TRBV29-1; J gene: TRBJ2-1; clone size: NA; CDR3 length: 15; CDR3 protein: CSGNPGLGKYNEQFF
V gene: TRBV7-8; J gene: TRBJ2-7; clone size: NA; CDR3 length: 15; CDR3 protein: CASSPGTAGIYEQYF
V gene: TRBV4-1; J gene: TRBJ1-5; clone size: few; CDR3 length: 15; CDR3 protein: CASSHAGQGHQPQHF
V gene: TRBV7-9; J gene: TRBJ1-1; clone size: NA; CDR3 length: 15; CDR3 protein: CASTSLARGVTEAFF
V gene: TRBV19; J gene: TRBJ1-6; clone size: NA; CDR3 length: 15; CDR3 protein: CASSPRQGEDSPLHF
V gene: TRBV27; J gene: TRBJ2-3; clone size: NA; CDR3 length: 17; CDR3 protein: CASSPRLGLGATDTQYF
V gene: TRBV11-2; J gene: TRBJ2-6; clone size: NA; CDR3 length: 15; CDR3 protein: CASSLARTGANVLTF
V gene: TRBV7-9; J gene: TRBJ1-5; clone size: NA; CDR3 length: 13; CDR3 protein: CATSQGSGQPQHF
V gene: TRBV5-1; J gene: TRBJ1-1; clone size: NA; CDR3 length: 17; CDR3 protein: CASSLEFWGRGNTEAFF
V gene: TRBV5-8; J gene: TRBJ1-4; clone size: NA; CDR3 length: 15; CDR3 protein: CASSRGTGGNEKLFF
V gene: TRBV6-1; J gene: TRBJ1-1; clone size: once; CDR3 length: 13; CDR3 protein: CASRKQGFTEAFF
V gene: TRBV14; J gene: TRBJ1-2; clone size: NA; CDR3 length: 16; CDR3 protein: CASSQDSGGSPYGYTF
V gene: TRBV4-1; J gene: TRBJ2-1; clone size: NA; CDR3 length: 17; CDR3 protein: CASSQEGRDRGGDEQFF
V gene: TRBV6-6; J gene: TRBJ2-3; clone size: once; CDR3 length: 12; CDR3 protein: CASGPSTDTQYF
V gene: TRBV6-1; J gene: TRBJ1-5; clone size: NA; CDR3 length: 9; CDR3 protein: CASSYSQHF
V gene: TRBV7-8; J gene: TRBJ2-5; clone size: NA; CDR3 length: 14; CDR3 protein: CASSLDLAPATQYF
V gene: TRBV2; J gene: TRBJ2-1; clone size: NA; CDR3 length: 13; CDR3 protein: CASSGSSINEQFF
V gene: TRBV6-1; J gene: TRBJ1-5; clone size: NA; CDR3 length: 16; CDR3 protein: CASSGVTGGRYQPQHF
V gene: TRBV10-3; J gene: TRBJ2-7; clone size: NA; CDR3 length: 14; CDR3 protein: CAISASGLSYEQYF
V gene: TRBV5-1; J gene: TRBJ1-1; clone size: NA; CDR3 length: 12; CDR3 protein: CASSFGGTEAFF
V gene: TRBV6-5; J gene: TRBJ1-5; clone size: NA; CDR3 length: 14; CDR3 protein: CASSYAGASQPQHF
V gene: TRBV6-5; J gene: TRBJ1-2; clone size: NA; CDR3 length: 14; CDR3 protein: CASRDRGQSHGYTF
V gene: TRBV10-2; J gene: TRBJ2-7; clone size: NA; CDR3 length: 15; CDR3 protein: CASSETSGGRDEQYF
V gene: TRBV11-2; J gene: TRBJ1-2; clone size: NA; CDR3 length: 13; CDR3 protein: CASSRDSFYGYTF
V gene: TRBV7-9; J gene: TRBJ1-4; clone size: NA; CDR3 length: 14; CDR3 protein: CASSTDRSNEKLFF
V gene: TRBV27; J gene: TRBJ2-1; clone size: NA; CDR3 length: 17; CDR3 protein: CASSPRLAQSSYNEQFF
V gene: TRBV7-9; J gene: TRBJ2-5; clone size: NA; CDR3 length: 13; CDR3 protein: CASQDGTSVAQYF
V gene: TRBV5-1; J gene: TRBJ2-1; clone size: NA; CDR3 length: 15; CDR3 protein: CASSLVRGGTNEQFF
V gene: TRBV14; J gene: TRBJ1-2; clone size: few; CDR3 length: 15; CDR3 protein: CASSQWDRADYGYTF
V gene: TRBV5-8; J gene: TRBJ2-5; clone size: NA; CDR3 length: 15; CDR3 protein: CASSLATGSQETQYF
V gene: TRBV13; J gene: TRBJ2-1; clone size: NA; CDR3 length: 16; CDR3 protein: CASSLGDRRLNNEQFF
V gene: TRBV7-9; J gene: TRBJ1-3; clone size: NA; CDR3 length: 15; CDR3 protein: CASSLSGKERDTIYF
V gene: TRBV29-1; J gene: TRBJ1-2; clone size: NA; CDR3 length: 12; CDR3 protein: CSGRTGVLGYTF
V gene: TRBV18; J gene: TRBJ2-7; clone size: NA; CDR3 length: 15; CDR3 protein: CASSPLGNPSYEQYF
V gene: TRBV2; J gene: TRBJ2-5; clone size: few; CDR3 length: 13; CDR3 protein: CASPGGSQETQYF
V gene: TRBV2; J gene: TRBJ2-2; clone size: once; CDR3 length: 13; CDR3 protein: CASSGQNTGELFF
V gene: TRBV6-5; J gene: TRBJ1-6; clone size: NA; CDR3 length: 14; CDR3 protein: CASRQVGLSSPLHF
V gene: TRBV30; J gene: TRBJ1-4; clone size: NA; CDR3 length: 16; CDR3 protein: CAWSALDSATNEKLFF
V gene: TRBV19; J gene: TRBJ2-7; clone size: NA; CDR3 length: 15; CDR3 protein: CASSAPGLDLYEQYF
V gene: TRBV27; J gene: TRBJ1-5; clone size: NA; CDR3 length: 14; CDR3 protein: CASSYRDRTQPQHF
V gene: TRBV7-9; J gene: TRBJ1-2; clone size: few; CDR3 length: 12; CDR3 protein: CASSQTYYGYTF
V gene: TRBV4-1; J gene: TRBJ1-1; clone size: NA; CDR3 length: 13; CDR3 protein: CASSQPSLGLAFF
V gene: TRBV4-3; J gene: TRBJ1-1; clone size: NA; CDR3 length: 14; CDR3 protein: CASSRRQGDAEAFF
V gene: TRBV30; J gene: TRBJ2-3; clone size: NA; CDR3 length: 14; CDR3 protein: CAWVRRGGPDTQYF
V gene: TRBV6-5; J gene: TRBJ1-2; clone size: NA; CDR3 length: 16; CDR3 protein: CASSFRTTGSNYGYTF
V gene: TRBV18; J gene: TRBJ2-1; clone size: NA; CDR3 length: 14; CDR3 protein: CASSAGAPYNEQFF